The rows below give T cell receptor beta chains drawn from one sample of a study of T cells in Graves' hyperthyroidism and ophthalmopathy. TCRdb independently ran MiXCR on the multiplex PCR reads; one entry per CDR3 protein. The sample has approximately 410,000 distinct CDR3 sequences, approximately 13% seen once. Specimen: blood. The receptors here all came from a woman aged 18-29 years with Graves' hyperthyroidism. Each CDR3 is given with its conserved first and last residue. Fields, in order: J gene, D gene, clone size, V gene, CDR3 DNA, CDR3 protein. A D gene is named only where the DNA matches it firmly. A row's size may be missing; if present it is once, few, many or a size class.

TRBJ1-1,TRBD1,many,TRBV4-1,TGCGCCAGCAGCTTACCTACAGGGGGTAGACGGAACACTGAAGCTTTCTTT,CASSLPTGGRRNTEAFF
TRBJ1-1,-,many,TRBV6-1,TGTGCCAGCAGTGGAGCCGGGACCGCAAACACTGAAGCTTTCTTT,CASSGAGTANTEAFF
TRBJ1-6,-,many,TRBV11-2,TGTGCCAGCAGCTTAGAACTCCTATCACCCCTCCACTTT,CASSLELLSPLHF
TRBJ2-3,-,few,TRBV20-1,TGCAGTGCTAGACAGCTCAGAAATACGCAGTATTTT,CSARQLRNTQYF
TRBJ1-2,TRBD1,many,TRBV28,TGTGCCAGCAGTCAAACAGGGGGCTTTTTACATGGCTACACCTTC,CASSQTGGFLHGYTF
TRBJ2-1,-,many,TRBV29-1,TGCAGCGTTCTACAGGGGATCATTGGAGGGAATGAGCAGTTCTTC,CSVLQGIIGGNEQFF
TRBJ2-1,TRBD2,few,TRBV6-1,TGTGCCAGCAGTAAATGGACTAGCGGGCAAAGGAATGAGCAGTTCTTC,CASSKWTSGQRNEQFF
TRBJ1-6,-,-,TRBV12-5,TGTGCTAGTGGTGTCAGGGGATCGGAGAATTCACCCCTCCACTTT,CASGVRGSENSPLHF
TRBJ2-5,-,many,TRBV12-3/TRBV12-4,TGTGCCAGCAGCCGCGGACGGTACCAAGAGACCCAGTACTTC,CASSRGRYQETQYF
TRBJ1-1,-,few,TRBV3-1,TGTGCCAGCAGCCAAGCCGACAGCCGGGCTTTCTTT,CASSQADSRAFF
TRBJ1-2,-,many,TRBV27,TGTGCCAGCAGTTTTAAGGGGCGTCTTAACTATGGCTACACCTTC,CASSFKGRLNYGYTF
TRBJ2-1,TRBD2,-,TRBV19,TGTGCCAGCCTACCTAGCGGGGTGACCTACAATGAGCAGTTCTTC,CASLPSGVTYNEQFF
TRBJ1-1,TRBD1,-,TRBV30,TGTGCCTGGGACAGGGCTGAAGCTTTCTTT,CAWDRAEAFF
TRBJ1-2,-,-,TRBV7-2,TGTGCCAGCAGCCTGGACATCTATGGCTACACCTTC,CASSLDIYGYTF